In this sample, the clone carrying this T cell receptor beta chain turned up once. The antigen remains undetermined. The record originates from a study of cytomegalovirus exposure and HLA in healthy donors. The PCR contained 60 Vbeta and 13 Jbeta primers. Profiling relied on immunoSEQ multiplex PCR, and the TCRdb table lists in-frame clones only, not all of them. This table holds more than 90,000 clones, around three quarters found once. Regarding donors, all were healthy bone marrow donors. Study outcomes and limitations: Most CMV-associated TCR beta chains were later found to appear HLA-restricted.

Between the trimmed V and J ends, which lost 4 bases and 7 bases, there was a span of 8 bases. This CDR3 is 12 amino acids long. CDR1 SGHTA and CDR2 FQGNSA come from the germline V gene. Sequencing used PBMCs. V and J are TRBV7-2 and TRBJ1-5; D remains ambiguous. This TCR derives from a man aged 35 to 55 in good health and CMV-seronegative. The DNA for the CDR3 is TGTGCCAGCAGCTCACTGACACAGCCCCAGCATTTT. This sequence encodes CASSSLTQPQHF.